This record concerns one T cell receptor beta chain sequence. As the CDR3 is not closed by the conserved phenylalanine or tryptophan, this likely results from a read error. The investigators made TCR beta cDNA from approximately 0.5 ug total RNA, using a constant-region primer. Three nested multiplex PCR rounds, a slightly modified ARM-PCR method, built the TCR beta libraries. Primers for the first two PCR rounds were TRBV1-TRBV30 forward primers and a C-beta reverse primer (roughly 10 cycles per round). Each CDR3 protein is one row after TCRdb ran MiXCR on the multiplex PCR reads. The sample has roughly 80,000 distinct CDR3 sequences, 72% seen once. Taking about 18-32 mg of unsorted bulk tissue, the authors co-extracted RNA and DNA. Every tumor yielded five separate sampled regions. The source of the sample is a study of tumor-infiltrating lymphocytes in primary liver carcinoma. The CDR3 is 17 residues long. Germline CDR1 and CDR2: SGHAT and FQDESV (reference sequence).

The TCR originated in a middle-aged man with primary liver carcinoma and hepatitis B virus infection. The sample taken for sequencing was liver tumor tissue from sampling region 1. Subset given: tumor region T1, superior pole. The chain couples TRBV11-1 to TRBJ2-1, with D perhaps TRBD2 (5 bases). The CDR3 is CASSLGVVGEVDNGQFL. The CDR3 DNA reads as TGTGCCAGCAGCCTGGGAGTAGTGGGAGAAGTTGACAATGGGCAGTTCCTC.